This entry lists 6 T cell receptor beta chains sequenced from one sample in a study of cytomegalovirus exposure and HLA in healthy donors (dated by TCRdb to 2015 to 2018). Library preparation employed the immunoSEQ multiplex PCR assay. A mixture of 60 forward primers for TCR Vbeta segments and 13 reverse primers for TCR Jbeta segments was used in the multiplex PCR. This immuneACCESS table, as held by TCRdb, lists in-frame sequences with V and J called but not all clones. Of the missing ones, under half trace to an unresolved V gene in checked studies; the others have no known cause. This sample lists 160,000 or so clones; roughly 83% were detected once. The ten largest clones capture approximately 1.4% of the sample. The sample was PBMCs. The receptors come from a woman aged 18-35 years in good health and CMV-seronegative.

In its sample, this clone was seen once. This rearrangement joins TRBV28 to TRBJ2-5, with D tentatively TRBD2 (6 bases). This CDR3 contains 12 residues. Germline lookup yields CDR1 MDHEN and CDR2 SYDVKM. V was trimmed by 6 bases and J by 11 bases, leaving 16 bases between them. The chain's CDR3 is CASSGGMGEQYF. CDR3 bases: TGTGCCAGCAGCGGGGGAATGGGGGAGCAGTACTTC.

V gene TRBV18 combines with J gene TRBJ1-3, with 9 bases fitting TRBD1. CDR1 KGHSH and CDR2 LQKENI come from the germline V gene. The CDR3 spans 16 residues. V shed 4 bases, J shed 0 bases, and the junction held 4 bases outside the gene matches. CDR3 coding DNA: TGTGCCAGCTCACTGGGGACAGGGAACTCTGGAAACACCATATATTTT. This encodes CASSLGTGNSGNTIYF.

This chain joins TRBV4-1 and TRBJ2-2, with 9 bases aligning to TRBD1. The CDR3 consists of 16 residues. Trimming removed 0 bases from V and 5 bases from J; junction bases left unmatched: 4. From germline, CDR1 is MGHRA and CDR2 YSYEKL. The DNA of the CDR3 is TGCGCCAGCAGCCAAGAGGGGACAGGGTGGACCGGGGAGCTGTTTTTT. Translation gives CASSQEGTGWTGELFF.

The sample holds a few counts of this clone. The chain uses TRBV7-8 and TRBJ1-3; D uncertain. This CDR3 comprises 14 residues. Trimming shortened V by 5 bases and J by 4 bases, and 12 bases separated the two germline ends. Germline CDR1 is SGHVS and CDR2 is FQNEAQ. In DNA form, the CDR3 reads TGTGCCAGCAGCCCCAGTTTAGCGGGAAACACCATATATTTT. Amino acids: CASSPSLAGNTIYF. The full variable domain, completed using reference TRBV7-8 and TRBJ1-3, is GAGVSQSPRYKVAKRGQDVALRCDPISGHVSLFWYQQALGQGPEFLTYFQNEAQLDKSGLPSDRFFAERPEGSVSTLKIQRTQQEDSAVYLCASSPSLAGNTIYFGEGSWLTVV.

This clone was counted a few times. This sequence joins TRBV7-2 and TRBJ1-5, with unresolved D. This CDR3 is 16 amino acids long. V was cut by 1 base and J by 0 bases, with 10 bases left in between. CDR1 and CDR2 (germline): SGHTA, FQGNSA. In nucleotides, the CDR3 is TGTGCCAGCAGCTTAGACTACGCTTATAGCAATCAGCCCCAGCATTTT. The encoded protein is CASSLDYAYSNQPQHF.

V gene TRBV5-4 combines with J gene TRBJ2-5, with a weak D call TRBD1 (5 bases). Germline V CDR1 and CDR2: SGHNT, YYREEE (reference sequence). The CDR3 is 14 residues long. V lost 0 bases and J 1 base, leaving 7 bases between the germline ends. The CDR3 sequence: CASSLATGQETQYF. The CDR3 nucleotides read TGTGCCAGCAGCTTGGCTACAGGCCAAGAGACCCAGTACTTC. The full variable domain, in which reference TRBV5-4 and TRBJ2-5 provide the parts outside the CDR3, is ETGVTQSPTHLIKTRGQQVTLRCSSQSGHNTVSWYQQALGQGPQFIFQYYREEENGRGNFPPRFSGLQFPNYSSELNVNALELDDSALYLCASSLATGQETQYFGPGTRLLVL.